Each of the 7 T cell receptor beta chains below was sequenced from the same sample in a study of T-cell memory formation after mild COVID-19. A single record per CDR3 protein comes from TCRdb applying MiXCR to the 5' RACE reads. The sample lists about 430,000 distinct CDR3 sequences, 20% to 30% occurring once. Input material: PBMCs or a T cell subset sorted from them (not recorded which). The receptor source for this set is an adult woman who had mild COVID-19 (a few samples of this study predate the infection). Cell type and time point are not known.

This sequence joins TRBV5-5 and TRBJ2-1; D remains ambiguous. The CDR3 extends over 13 amino acids. CDR1 is SGHKS and CDR2 is YYEKEE in the germline V gene (reference sequence). V dropped 0 bases and J dropped 10 bases, with 11 bases sitting between them. The CDR3 loop is CASSLGLPIEQFF. DNA of the CDR3: TGTGCCAGCAGCTTGGGGCTCCCGATAGAGCAGTTCTTC.

V gene TRBV30 combines with J gene TRBJ2-1; weak D call: TRBD1 (6 bases). CDR3 size: 12 residues. Between the trimmed V and J ends, which lost 2 bases and 7 bases, there was a span of 9 bases. Germline-derived CDR1 and CDR2 are GTSNPN and SVGIG (reference sequence). The CDR3 sequence is CAWSPQGNEQFF. The CDR3 coding sequence is TGTGCCTGGAGTCCACAGGGTAATGAGCAGTTCTTC.

This clonotype was seen more than once but under ten times. The V call is TRBV3-1, the J call TRBJ1-1; D call uncertain. From germline, CDR1 is LGHDT and CDR2 YNNKEL (reference sequence). Trimming took 1 base from V and 3 from J, leaving 12 bases between them. This CDR3 region has 15 residues. In nucleotides, the CDR3 is TGTGCCAGCAGCCAAGCCCTGGGTCTGGACACTGAAGCTTTCTTT. It yields the protein CASSQALGLDTEAFF.

The V call is TRBV19, the J call TRBJ2-7, with D perhaps assigned TRBD1 or TRBD2 (6 bases each). The CDR3 has 15 residues. Germline CDR1 LNHDA, CDR2 SQIVND (reference sequence). V shed 5 bases and J shed 2 bases, with 16 bases lying between them. The CDR3 DNA reads as TGTGCCAGTAGTGCACCCCTGGGGGGCACCTACGAGCAGTACTTC. It is translated as CASSAPLGGTYEQYF.

The chain couples TRBV6-6 to TRBJ2-7; 7 bases are a match to TRBD1. Germline CDR1 is MNHNY and CDR2 is SVGAGI (reference sequence). The ends lost 3 bases at V and 4 bases at J; junction bases unmatched: 6. The CDR3 totals 14 residues. The CDR3 loop reads CASSYLGQSYEQYF. The CDR3 nucleotides are TGTGCCAGCAGTTATTTGGGACAGTCATACGAGCAGTACTTC.

This clonotype was picked up a small number of times. The rearrangement joins TRBV21-1 to TRBJ2-1. TRBV21-1 is deemed a pseudogene. The CDR3 extends over 16 amino acids. The CDR3 protein is CASSTAYRGSYNEQFF. Written as DNA, the CDR3 is TGTGCCAGCAGCACCGCGTACAGGGGCTCCTACAATGAGCAGTTCTTC.

This clonotype was recorded a few times. The genes are TRBV20-1 and TRBJ2-3, with no clear D. V lost 0 bases, J lost 2 bases, and 9 bases lay in between. Germline-derived CDR1 and CDR2 are DFQATT and SNEGSKA (reference sequence). The CDR3 has 14 residues. Here the CDR3 reads CSARDVAYTDTQYF. CDR3 nucleotides: TGCAGTGCTAGAGATGTAGCCTACACAGATACGCAGTATTTT.